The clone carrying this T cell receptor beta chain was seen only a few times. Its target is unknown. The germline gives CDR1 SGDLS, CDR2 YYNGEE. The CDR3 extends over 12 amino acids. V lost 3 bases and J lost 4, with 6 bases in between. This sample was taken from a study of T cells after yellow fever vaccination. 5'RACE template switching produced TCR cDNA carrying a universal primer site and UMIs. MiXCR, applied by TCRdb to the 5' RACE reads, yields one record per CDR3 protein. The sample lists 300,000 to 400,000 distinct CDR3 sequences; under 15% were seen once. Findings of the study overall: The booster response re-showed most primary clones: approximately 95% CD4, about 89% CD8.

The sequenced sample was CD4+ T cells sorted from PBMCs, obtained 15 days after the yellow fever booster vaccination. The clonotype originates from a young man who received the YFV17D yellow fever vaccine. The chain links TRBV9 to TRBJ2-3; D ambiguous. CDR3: CASSGSADTQYF. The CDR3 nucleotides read TGTGCCAGCAGCGGCAGCGCAGATACGCAGTATTTT. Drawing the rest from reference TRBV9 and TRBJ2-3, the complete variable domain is DSGVTQTPKHLITATGQRVTLRCSPRSGDLSVYWYQQSLDQGLQFLIQYYNGEERAKGNILERFSAQQFPDLHSELNLSSLELGDSALYFCASSGSADTQYFGPGTRLTVL.